This T cell receptor (beta chain) was sequenced in a study of T cells in localized non-small cell lung cancer. The CDR3 length is 16 residues. The V and J ends lost 0 bases and 6 bases respectively, with 14 bases between them. Germline V CDR1 and CDR2: MNHGY, SAAAGT. Assay: immunoSEQ multiplex PCR; the TCRdb copy retains only in-frame clones and omits some. The sample records about 3,200 clones, 29% being singletons. This clone appeared a few times. The material was lung tumor tissue, obtained before any cancer treatment. This chain connects TRBV6-8 to TRBJ1-4; D remains ambiguous. The clonotype comes from a man between 40 and 69 years old with stage III lung adenocarcinoma. The DNA of the CDR3 is TGTGCCAGCAGTTACTCGGGGTTGGGATTGGATGAAAAACTGTTTTTT. Translating it yields CASSYSGLGLDEKLFF.